This is a list of T cell receptor beta chains from one sample in a study of CD8+CD57+ T cells in acquired aplastic anemia. TCRdb re-called the reads through MiXCR, storing one row per CDR3 protein. The top ten hold approximately 12% of the sample, which has 150,000 to 170,000 distinct CDR3 sequences, 52% seen once. Material: sorted CD4+, CD8+, or CD8+CD57+ T cells (not recorded which) from PBMCs. All receptors come from a human donor with aplastic anemia. The CDR3 runs from the conserved cysteine through the conserved F or W. D genes are given only for firm matches. A clone size is listed for some rows: how often the clone was seen (once, few, many), or a class if it is expanded.

CDR3 protein	CDR3 DNA	D gene	V gene	clone size	J gene
CASNPLAAPGQYF	TGTGCCAGCAATCCGTTGGCAGCTCCGGGGCAGTACTTC	.	TRBV2	.	TRBJ2-7
CASSPSGSLNTGELFF	TGTGCCAGCAGTCCGAGCGGGAGTCTCAACACCGGGGAGCTGTTTTTT	TRBD2	TRBV10-3	.	TRBJ2-2
CASGTGPNSPLHF	TGTGCCAGCGGGACAGGACCTAATTCACCCCTCCACTTT	TRBD1	TRBV5-4	many	TRBJ1-6
CSVSEGTNQPQHF	TGCAGCGTATCGGAGGGGACCAATCAGCCCCAGCATTTT	.	TRBV29-1	.	TRBJ1-5
CASSEGDRGETQYF	TGTGCCAGCAGTGAGGGGGACAGGGGAGAGACCCAGTACTTC	TRBD1	TRBV25-1	.	TRBJ2-5
CATSEGQGAFNEQYF	TGTGCCACCAGTGAGGGACAGGGGGCGTTTAACGAGCAGTACTTC	TRBD1	TRBV24-1	.	TRBJ2-7
CASSYLTGGSNTGGLFF	TGTGCCAGCAGTTACCTCACAGGGGGTTCGAACACCGGGGGGCTGTTTTTT	TRBD1	TRBV10-3	.	TRBJ2-2
CASSIVTVNSPLHF	TGTGCCAGTAGTATAGTCACCGTTAATTCACCCCTCCACTTT	.	TRBV19	.	TRBJ1-6
CASRVAGGRETQYF	TGTGCCAGCAGGGTAGCGGGGGGCAGGGAGACCCAGTACTTC	TRBD2	TRBV12-3/TRBV12-4	.	TRBJ2-5
CATSTGVSYEQYF	TGTGCCACCTCGACAGGGGTATCCTACGAGCAGTACTTC	TRBD1	TRBV15	few	TRBJ2-7
CASRPWGRKQETQYF	TGTGCCAGCAGGCCTTGGGGGCGAAAGCAAGAGACCCAGTACTTC	.	TRBV27	many	TRBJ2-5
CTVPSATSTDTQYF	TGCACCGTCCCTAGCGCCACTAGCACAGATACGCAGTATTTT	.	TRBV29-1	many	TRBJ2-3
CASSLRGGEGELFF	TGTGCCAGCAGTTTAAGGGGGGGCGAAGGGGAGCTGTTTTTT	.	TRBV12-3/TRBV12-4	few	TRBJ2-2
CASSPRVQARETQYF	TGTGCCAGCAGCCCAAGGGTCCAGGCAAGGGAGACCCAGTACTTC	.	TRBV14	.	TRBJ2-5
CASSLAFGPRFF	TGCGCCAGCAGCTTGGCCTTTGGGCCGCGGTTCTTC	.	TRBV5-1	many	TRBJ2-1
CAISPTGVDSLLHF	TGTGCCATCAGCCCGACCGGGGTAGACTCACTCCTCCACTTT	.	TRBV10-3	.	TRBJ1-6
CASSLGRGHDYEQYF	TGTGCCAGCAGCTTGGGACGGGGGCATGACTACGAGCAGTACTTC	.	TRBV5-8	many	TRBJ2-7
CASSTEGRTDTQYF	TGTGCCAGTAGTACAGAGGGACGGACAGATACGCAGTATTTT	.	TRBV19	.	TRBJ2-3
CASSPSGGTDNEQFF	TGTGCCAGCAGCCCCAGCGGGGGGACCGACAATGAGCAGTTCTTC	TRBD2	TRBV16	few	TRBJ2-1
CASSLEGDTGKETQYF	TGCGCCAGCAGCTTGGAAGGGGACACGGGAAAAGAGACCCAGTACTTC	.	TRBV5-1	.	TRBJ2-5
CASSVPRGNEQFF	TGTGCCAGCAGCGTACCCCGGGGGAATGAGCAGTTCTTC	.	TRBV9	.	TRBJ2-1
CASTLLSGGRETQYF	TGTGCCAGCACCCTTTTGAGCGGGGGGCGTGAGACCCAGTACTTC	TRBD2	TRBV6-5	.	TRBJ2-5
CSASGGLNTGELFF	TGCAGTGCGTCGGGGGGACTTAACACCGGGGAGCTGTTTTTT	TRBD2	TRBV20-1	.	TRBJ2-2
CASSPGQGAYEQFF	TGTGCCAGCAGCCCAGGACAGGGGGCCTATGAGCAGTTCTTC	TRBD1	TRBV11-2	once	TRBJ2-1
CASILNRDRVYGYTF	TGTGCCAGCATTCTTAACCGGGACAGGGTTTATGGCTACACCTTC	TRBD1	TRBV6-1	.	TRBJ1-2
CSVNRGFDEQYF	TGCAGCGTTAACCGTGGTTTCGACGAGCAGTACTTC	.	TRBV29-1	.	TRBJ2-7
CASSIGTSGDTGELFF	TGTGCCAGTAGTATAGGGACTAGCGGGGACACCGGGGAGCTGTTTTTT	TRBD2	TRBV19	few	TRBJ2-2
CAISPATGEVENTEAFF	TGTGCCATCAGTCCAGCCACAGGGGAGGTGGAGAACACTGAAGCTTTCTTT	TRBD1	TRBV10-3	once	TRBJ1-1
CASSPAVAATYEQYF	TGTGCCAGCAGCCCTGCGGTAGCCGCGACCTACGAGCAGTACTTC	.	TRBV3-1	many	TRBJ2-7
CASSLGLKPVGELFF	TGTGCCAGCAGCTTGGGGCTGAAGCCGGTCGGGGAGCTGTTTTTT	.	TRBV7-9	many	TRBJ2-2
CASRTHTGYNSPLHF	TGTGCCAGTAGAACCCACACAGGATATAATTCACCCCTCCACTTT	.	TRBV19	.	TRBJ1-6
CASTPDRAGYTF	TGTGCCAGTACCCCGGACAGGGCTGGCTACACCTTC	TRBD1	TRBV19	many	TRBJ1-2
CASSLAGGDKGFSSYNEQFF	TGTGCCAGCAGCTTAGCGGGAGGGGACAAGGGATTTAGCTCCTACAATGAGCAGTTCTTC	.	TRBV11-1	many	TRBJ2-1